The rows below give T cell receptor beta chains drawn from one sample of a study of T cells in Graves' hyperthyroidism and ophthalmopathy. Each CDR3 protein is one row after TCRdb ran MiXCR on the multiplex PCR reads. The top ten clones hold roughly 32% of a sample with 200,000 to 250,000 distinct CDR3 sequences, more than 20% of them seen once. The sequencing sample was made of blood. All receptors derive from a woman aged 40 to 50 with Graves' ophthalmopathy. CDR3s include the opening cysteine and the closing phenylalanine or tryptophan. The size entry is marked missing in some rows and otherwise reads once, few, many or a size class.

>TRBJ1-1|TRBV29-1|11|many
CSIMMNTEAFF
>TRBJ1-2|TRBV28|15|NA
CASSFLLYGNYGYTF
>TRBJ1-3|TRBV7-2|15|many
CASSETGPTRNTIYF
>TRBJ1-2|TRBV19|13|many
CASSMLGLEGYTF
>TRBJ1-2|TRBV11-2|12|many
CASSLVKGGYTF
>TRBJ2-7|TRBV20-1|14|NA
CSALGLAGAYEQYF
>TRBJ2-2|TRBV5-1|15|NA
CASSRGPGTGGELFF
>TRBJ2-7|TRBV7-9|14|many
CASSLTSVSYEQYF
>TRBJ2-5|TRBV13|14|many
CASSQQGPQETQYF
>TRBJ2-2|TRBV12-3/TRBV12-4|17|NA
CASSSGATGSYTGELFF
>TRBJ1-2|TRBV6-1|14|many
CASIDRTGLYGYTF
>TRBJ1-2|TRBV2|11|few
CASRIGGGYTF
>TRBJ2-5|TRBV11-2|14|many
CASSPTGTEETQYF
>TRBJ1-6|TRBV2|14|many
CASREWGIDSPLHF
>TRBJ1-1|TRBV7-9|12|many
CASSFSREGAFF
>TRBJ2-5|TRBV24-1|14|many
CASSKTGGQETQYF
>TRBJ2-7|TRBV6-5|15|many
CASSYSGPRTYEQYF
>TRBJ2-7|TRBV7-9|14|many
CASSGVADSYEQYF
>TRBJ1-1|TRBV4-2|15|many
CASSQEGTANTEAFF
>TRBJ1-1|TRBV19|11|many
CASSKYTEAFF
>TRBJ2-7|TRBV5-1|14|many
CASSLRLAGYEQYF
>TRBJ1-1|TRBV28|15|NA
CASSPTAGRTPEAFF
>TRBJ2-5|TRBV29-1|15|many
CSVDLGLAGVETQYF
>TRBJ2-6|TRBV3-1|17|many
CASSLPDRGSGANVLTF
>TRBJ1-2|TRBV4-2|13|NA
CASSQERLYGYTF
>TRBJ2-2|TRBV12-3/TRBV12-4|12|NA
CAMLTVAGELFF
>TRBJ2-5|TRBV11-2|14|many
CASSFVGGQETQYF
>TRBJ2-7|TRBV27|16|many
CASRPGLASFSNEQYF
>TRBJ2-7|TRBV6-1|13|many
CASSDWTNYEQYF
>TRBJ1-2|TRBV5-4|18|many
CASSLPALTGTQGEGYTF
>TRBJ1-1|TRBV12-3/TRBV12-4|13|many
CASSLQGVTEASF
>TRBJ2-5|TRBV30|12|many
CAGRDRQETQYF
>TRBJ2-5|TRBV2|14|many
CASGGGLPAETQYF
>TRBJ1-1|TRBV25-1|14|many
CASRPTGGNTEAFF
>TRBJ2-7|TRBV7-9|15|NA
CASSSPETGNHEQYF
>TRBJ2-7|TRBV28|18|many
CASSCRVLTGENCYEQYF
>TRBJ2-7|TRBV6-1|14|many
CASSPGPQGYEQYF
>TRBJ2-4|TRBV14|21|many
CASSQWSSGTGEGSAGGIQYF
>TRBJ1-6|TRBV20-1|16|NA
CTASAGGGSYNSPLHF
>TRBJ1-1|TRBV12-3/TRBV12-4|13|NA
CASSPPKNTEAFF
>TRBJ2-4|TRBV5-1|14|many
CASSFQGSRDIQYF
>TRBJ2-7|TRBV4-2|16|many
CASSQDRAGGMYEQYF
>TRBJ1-2|TRBV6-5|14|many
CASSYSETGDGYTF
>TRBJ2-7|TRBV28|16|few
CASRDRLAGGSYEQYF
>TRBJ1-1|TRBV4-1|14|many
CASSRGQANTEAFF
>TRBJ2-7|TRBV5-1|15|once
CVSSLVGEVVNEQYF
>TRBJ2-7|TRBV5-1|13|few
CASSSGTNYEQYF
>TRBJ1-6|TRBV2|16|many
CASSSDDGSYNSPLHF
>TRBJ1-2|TRBV28|15|once
CASSSLRGTAYGYTF
>TRBJ2-7|TRBV10-1|16|few
CASGARLAGGPHEQYF
>TRBJ2-5|TRBV11-2|16|many
CASSPRVASAPETQYF
>TRBJ1-3|TRBV28|13|many
CASPDSYGNTIYF
>TRBJ1-2|TRBV28|14|NA
CASSLPGVRYGYTF
>TRBJ2-5|TRBV12-3/TRBV12-4|12|NA
CASSWAEETQYF
>TRBJ1-3|TRBV29-1|13|many
CSVQQSSGNTIYF
>TRBJ1-2|TRBV12-3/TRBV12-4|15|many
CASSLPTTDNYGYTF
>TRBJ2-6|TRBV24-1|19|many
CATSDPPFGKSSGANVLTF
>TRBJ1-1|TRBV30|10|many
CAWKNTEAFF
>TRBJ1-5|TRBV10-1|13|many
CASIDNSNQPQHF